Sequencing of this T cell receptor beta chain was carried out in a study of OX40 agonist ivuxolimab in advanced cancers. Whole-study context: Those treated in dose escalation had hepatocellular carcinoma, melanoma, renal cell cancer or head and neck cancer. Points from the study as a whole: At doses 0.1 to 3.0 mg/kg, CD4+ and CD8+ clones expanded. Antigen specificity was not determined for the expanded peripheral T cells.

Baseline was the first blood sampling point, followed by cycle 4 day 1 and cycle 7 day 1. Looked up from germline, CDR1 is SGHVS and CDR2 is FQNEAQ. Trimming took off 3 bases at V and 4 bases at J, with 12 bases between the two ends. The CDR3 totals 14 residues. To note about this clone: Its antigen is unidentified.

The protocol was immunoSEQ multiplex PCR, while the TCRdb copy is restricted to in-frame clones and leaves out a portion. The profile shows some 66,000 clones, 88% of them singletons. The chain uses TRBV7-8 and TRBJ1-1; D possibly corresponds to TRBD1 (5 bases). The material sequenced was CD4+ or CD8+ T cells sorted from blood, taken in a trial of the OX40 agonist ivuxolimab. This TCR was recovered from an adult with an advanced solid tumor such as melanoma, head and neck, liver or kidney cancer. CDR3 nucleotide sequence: TGTGCCAGCAGCTTCCAAGGCCAGGGCACTGAAGCTTTCTTT. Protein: CASSFQGQGTEAFF.